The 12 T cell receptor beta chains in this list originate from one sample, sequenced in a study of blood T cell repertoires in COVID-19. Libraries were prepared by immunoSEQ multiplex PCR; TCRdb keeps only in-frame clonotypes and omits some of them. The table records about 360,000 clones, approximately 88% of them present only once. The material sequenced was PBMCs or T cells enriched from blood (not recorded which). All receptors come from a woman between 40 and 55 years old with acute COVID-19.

The CDR3 DNA follows: TGTGCCAGCAGCCAAGATGCGGGGCTTACCGGTGGCTACACCTTC. Its protein is CASSQDAGLTGGYTF. The chain carries TRBV4-2 and TRBJ1-2; possible D gene TRBD1, 5 bases. This CDR3 has 15 amino acids. CDR1 LGHNA and CDR2 YNFKEQ come from the germline V gene. The ends were cut back, 0 bases at V and 7 bases at J, with 15 bases in the middle.

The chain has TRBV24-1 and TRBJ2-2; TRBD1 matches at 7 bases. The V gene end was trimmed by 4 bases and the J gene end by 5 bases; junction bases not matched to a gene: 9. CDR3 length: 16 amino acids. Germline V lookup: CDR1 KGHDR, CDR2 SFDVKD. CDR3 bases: TGTGCCACCAGTGACCGGGACAGCCTTCGGACCGGGGAGCTGTTTTTT. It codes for CATSDRDSLRTGELFF.

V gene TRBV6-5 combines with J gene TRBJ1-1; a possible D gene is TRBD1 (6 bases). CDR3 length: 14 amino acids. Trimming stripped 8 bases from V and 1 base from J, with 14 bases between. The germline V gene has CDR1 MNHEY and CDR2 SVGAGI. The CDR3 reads CASRAWGQNTEAFF. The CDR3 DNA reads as TGTGCCAGCCGGGCTTGGGGGCAGAACACTGAAGCTTTCTTT.

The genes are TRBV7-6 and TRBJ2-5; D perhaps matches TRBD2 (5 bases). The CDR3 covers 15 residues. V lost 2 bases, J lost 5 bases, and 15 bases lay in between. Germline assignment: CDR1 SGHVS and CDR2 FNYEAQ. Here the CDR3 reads CASSLQPLAWETQYF. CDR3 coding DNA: TGTGCCAGCAGCTTACAGCCTCTAGCTTGGGAGACCCAGTACTTC.

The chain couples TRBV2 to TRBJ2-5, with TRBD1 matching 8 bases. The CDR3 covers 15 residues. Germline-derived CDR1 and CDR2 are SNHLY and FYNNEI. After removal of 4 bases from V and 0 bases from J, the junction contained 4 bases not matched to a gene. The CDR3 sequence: CASSAQGQDQETQYF. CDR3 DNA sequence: TGTGCCAGCAGTGCCCAGGGACAGGACCAAGAGACCCAGTACTTC.

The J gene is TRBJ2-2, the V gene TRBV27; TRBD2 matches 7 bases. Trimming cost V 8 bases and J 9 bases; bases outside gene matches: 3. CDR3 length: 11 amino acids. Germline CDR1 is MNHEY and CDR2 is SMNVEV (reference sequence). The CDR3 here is CASGRGRELFF. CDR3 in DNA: TGTGCCAGCGGGAGGGGTCGGGAGCTGTTTTTT.

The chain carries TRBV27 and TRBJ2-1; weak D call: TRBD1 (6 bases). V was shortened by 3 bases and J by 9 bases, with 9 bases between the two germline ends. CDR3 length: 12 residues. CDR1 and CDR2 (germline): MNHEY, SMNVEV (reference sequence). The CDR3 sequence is CASSFIGGEQFF. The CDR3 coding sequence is TGTGCCAGCAGTTTCATAGGGGGTGAGCAGTTCTTC.

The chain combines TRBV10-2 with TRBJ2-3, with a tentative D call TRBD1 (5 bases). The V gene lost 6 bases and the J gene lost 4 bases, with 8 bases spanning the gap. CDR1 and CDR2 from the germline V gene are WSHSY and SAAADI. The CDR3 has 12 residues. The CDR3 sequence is CASRKGADTQYF. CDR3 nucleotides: TGCGCCAGCAGGAAAGGGGCAGATACGCAGTATTTT.

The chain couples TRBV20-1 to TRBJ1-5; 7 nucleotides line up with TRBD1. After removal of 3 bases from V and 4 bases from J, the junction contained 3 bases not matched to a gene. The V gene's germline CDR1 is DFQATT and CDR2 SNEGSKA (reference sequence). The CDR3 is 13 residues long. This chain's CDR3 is CSASSGGNQPQHF. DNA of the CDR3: TGCAGTGCTAGTTCAGGGGGTAATCAGCCCCAGCATTTT.

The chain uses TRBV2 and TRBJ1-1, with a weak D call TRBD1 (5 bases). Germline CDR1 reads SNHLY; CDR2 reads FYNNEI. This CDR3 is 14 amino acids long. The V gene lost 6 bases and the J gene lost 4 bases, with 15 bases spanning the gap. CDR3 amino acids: CASRRSGQGTEAFF. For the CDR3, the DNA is TGTGCCAGCAGACGTTCAGGGCAGGGCACTGAAGCTTTCTTT.

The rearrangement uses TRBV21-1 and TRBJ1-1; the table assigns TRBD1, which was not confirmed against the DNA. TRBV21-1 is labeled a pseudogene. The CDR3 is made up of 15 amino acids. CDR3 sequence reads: CANFPGQGKNTEAFF. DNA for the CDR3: TGTGCCAACTTCCCGGGACAGGGGAAGAACACTGAAGCTTTCTTT.

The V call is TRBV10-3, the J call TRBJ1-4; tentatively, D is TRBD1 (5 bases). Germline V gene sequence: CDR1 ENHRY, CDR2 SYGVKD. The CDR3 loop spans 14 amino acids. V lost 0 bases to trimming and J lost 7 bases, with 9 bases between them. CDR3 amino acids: CAISESRGPEKLFF. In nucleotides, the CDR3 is TGTGCCATCAGTGAGTCGCGGGGCCCTGAAAAACTGTTTTTT.